Sequencing of this T cell receptor (beta chain) was carried out in a study of cytomegalovirus exposure and HLA in healthy donors (dated by TCRdb to about 2017). About the full investigation: An earlier analysis of 587 of the donors reported approximately 260 Gb of sequence data and 95 million to 120 million unique TCR beta sequences obtained from around 190 million T cells. Around 320 gigabases of sequencing data and approximately 84 million unique TCR sequences were included in an early release covering about 600 HLA-typed donors. Among the approximately 400 genotyped donors, 75% to 90% belonged to the genetic ancestry cluster associated with self-reported Caucasian donors. The study was designed to test whether signatures of past pathogen exposure could be identified by cataloging public T cell receptors. Using immunosequencing, the study profiled T cell repertoires from 640 or so subjects and related those repertoires to cytomegalovirus serostatus. Along with the approximately 650-subject first cohort, a separate validation cohort of over a hundred different subjects was used. To predict cytomegalovirus infection status, the study combined high-throughput TCR immunosequencing, statistical association of individual TCRs with disease status, and machine learning. A later analysis re-analyzed previously published TCR beta repertoires from roughly 630 donors and added high-resolution HLA genotyping to study TCR occurrence patterns. Rather than using new phenotypic data, the later analysis identified candidate immune exposures from TCR beta sequences and from how often those sequences occurred across donors. To decide whether each TCR beta V gene segment behaved as functional or pseudogenic, an earlier analysis of some 600 of the donors relied on high-throughput TCR beta sequencing. Donor age, sex, ethnicity and CMV serostatus were compiled together with the repertoire data. A later genetic analysis took genome-wide SNP genotypes for about 55% of the 666 donors and used that subset as a discovery cohort. All discovery cohort repertoires had been generated on a single sequencing platform. Both class I and class II loci were covered by HLA typing, at four-digit resolution. Typing coverage varied by locus: about 629-630 donors for A, B, C, DRB1 and DQB1; under 550 for DQA1; 606 for DPA1; fewer than 480 for DPB1. A handful of DR-DQ haplotypes were handled as single units for association and clustering because linkage in the cohort was strong. Across roughly 420 genotyped donors of the cohort, an average of about 240,000 unique TCR beta nucleotide sequences per donor were sequenced, and 15% to 20% of those sequences were non-productive. The paper as a whole reports these results and caveats: A later genetic analysis associated a missense DCLRE1C variant with V-gene and J-gene trimming of TCR beta chains, and an independent cohort replicated the association. CMV serostatus was the only immune exposure information available for the cohort. It was suggested by the authors that the approach could potentially be generalized to other disease states and immunological phenotypes. According to a later genetic analysis, donors in an Asian-associated ancestry cluster had fewer N-insertions in productive TCRs than the approximately 630-donor mean. Because HLA typing was missing for some donors at each locus, association tests included only the typed subset. A later analysis found that most CMV-associated TCR beta chains appeared HLA-restricted, with HLA associations seemingly driven largely by CMV exposure. In a later analysis, about 16,000 TCR beta sequences were associated with specific HLA alleles at a false discovery rate of 0.05. A later analysis reported that several top co-occurrence clusters appeared linked to parvovirus B19, influenza, CMV and Epstein-Barr virus. Only TCR beta chains were sequenced in this cohort, and the absence of alpha or paired-chain data limited detectable features. In vitro tests confirmed that three of the cytomegalovirus-associated TCR beta chains recognize cytomegalovirus antigens. Cytomegalovirus status was reported to be diagnosed by the classifier with high specificity and sensitivity in both the original and validation cohorts. Some IMGT-functional V segments, including TRBV6-2 and TRBV6-3, could not be distinguished by the 87-base-pair reads and were therefore excluded. Presence/absence analyses assumed roughly uniform sequencing depth across donors, an assumption that may not hold. A further reported finding was that TCR beta sequences accurately predicted the HLA-A and HLA-B alleles for most subjects in the first cohort. The earlier analysis of fewer than 750 of the donors excluded fewer than 20 rarely observed V segments, including chromosome 9 orphons, because counts were too low. Correlated functional status among segregating V segments might reflect linkage disequilibrium, but an unknown experimental factor could not be ruled out. In a later analysis, HLA-associated TCR beta chains showed more clonal expansion and lower generation probabilities than non-associated chains that were equally common. A group of highly shared sequence variants was considered likely to be a technical artifact of the sequencing pipeline. In an earlier analysis of a few hundred of the donors, most TCR beta V segments were observed in productive rearrangements about 90% or about 30% of the time, broadly matching IMGT annotations. While some public TCRs were present in many individuals, most TCR sequences turned up only very rarely across donors. In the study, 150 to 200 TCR beta chains were listed as associated with cytomegalovirus. In a later analysis, TCR association rates were found to vary across HLA loci, with the most associated TCRs seen for DRB1 alleles and the fewest for HLA-C alleles. Assigning TCR associations to individual alleles was difficult when HLA alleles, especially DR and DQ, strongly co-occurred.

The library was made by the immunoSEQ multiplex PCR assay. A mixture of 60 forward primers for TCR Vbeta segments and 13 reverse primers for TCR Jbeta segments was used in the multiplex PCR. Amplification of the CDR3 region of rearranged TCR beta genes was performed with a multiplex PCR assay on genomic DNA. The Illumina HiSeq System was used to sequence the amplified TCR beta libraries as 87-base-pair reads. In the original analysis: In a later analysis, tens of millions of unique TCR beta chains were counted across the approximately 640 repertoires, and around 10 million of these chains were shared by at least two donors. A nearest-neighbor algorithm error-corrected the raw reads and collapsed the reads into unique sequences, merging closely related sequences to remove PCR and sequencing errors. CDR3 sequences were aligned to IMGT reference sequences to assign V, D and J gene segments. For a sequence to be retained, at least a six-nucleotide match to both a V gene segment and a J gene segment was required. A rearrangement was called productive if the CDR3 had no stop codons and remained in frame with V and J, and every other rearrangement was called non-productive. CDR3 was defined according to IMGT convention as the region running from the second conserved V-encoded cysteine to the conserved J-encoded phenylalanine. The earlier analysis of about 590 of the donors excluded sequences that lacked an unambiguous match to a single V gene segment. An earlier analysis of just under 600 of the donors called V segments functional above 56.7% productive rearrangements and segregating when the between-donor standard deviation exceeded 5%. A statistical classification framework was developed to diagnose cytomegalovirus status using the catalog of TCR beta chain sequences. In a later analysis, V and J genes were assigned by comparing TCR nucleotide sequences against IMGT/GENE-DB human TR gene sequences. Using the TCRdist pipeline, a later analysis assigned CDR3 sequences along with most-parsimonious VDJ recombination scenarios. A later analysis defined each TCR beta chain by its CDR3 amino acid sequence plus V-gene family, and excluded reads lacking a unique V-gene family. As a way to deal with suspected cross-contamination and a sequencing artifact, a later analysis dropped hundreds of nucleotide sequences that were highly shared and had low generation probability. For each public chain, a later analysis derived a clonal expansion index from normalized ranks of inferred template counts within each repertoire. In a later analysis, generation probabilities were computed using a VDJ recombination model fitted to out-of-frame rearrangements, and the results were checked against IGoR. In a later analysis, hypergeometric tests were used to score TCR-TCR, TCR-HLA and TCR-CMV co-occurrence, with a repertoire-size bias correction applied to TCR pairs. In a later analysis, false discovery rates were estimated by permuting HLA or CMV assignments 20 times. In a later analysis, co-occurring TCRs were grouped using DBSCAN, and TCRdist sequence similarity was added for clustering within HLA-allele-positive subsets. For co-occurrence clustering, repertoires with fewer than 30,000 or more than 120,000 public chains were excluded, along with several repertoires with anomalous nucleotide sharing. Not all clones reach the TCRdb copy of this immuneACCESS table, which keeps in-frame sequences only. Checked studies attribute under half of the gap to unresolved V genes and leave the rest unexplained. V and J calls plus clone size are reproduced from that table; the DNA served to infer D and trimming. The sample table holds around 140,000 clones, of which 61% were seen once. Approximately 1.7% of the sample belongs to the ten largest clones.

The cohort consisted of 600 or so healthy bone marrow donors. At the time of sampling, all cohort members were nominally healthy, though unrecorded immune exposures were likely present. The donor tested CMV seronegative and was one of the 352 seronegative cohort members. A peripheral blood sample was collected from each donor, and TCR beta sequencing was performed on peripheral blood mononuclear cells. Genomic DNA extraction from the blood cell samples was performed with the Qiagen DNeasy Blood Extraction Kit. From the cysteine through the phenylalanine, the CDR3 covers 17 amino acids. The sequence is cut down to CDR3 DNA, 51 bases in frame from base 1. Taken from the germline V gene (reference sequence), the CDR1 and CDR2 loops are LNHNV and YYDKDF. Trimming at the junction amounts to 0 bases on V and 0 bases on J, and the germline ends lie 11 bases apart. Regarding this clone: This receptor's antigen is unknown. No base qualities exist here, and no much larger clone lies one base off it.

Sequencing was done on a sample of PBMCs. The origin of this receptor is a male donor in good health and CMV-seronegative. This sequence uses TRBV15 and TRBJ2-2; TRBD1 is perhaps the D gene, given 6 matching bases. The nucleotide sequence is TGTGCCACCAGCAGAGATATAGGGGGAGCGAACACCGGGGAGCTGTTTTTT. This codes for CATSRDIGGANTGELFF.